These 14 T cell receptor beta chains were all obtained from the same sample, sequenced in a study of response to subunit inactivated influenza vaccine. Using its own MiXCR run on the RT-PCR reads, TCRdb lists one record per CDR3 protein. The data hold more than 450,000 distinct CDR3 sequences, with approximately 10% observed a single time. The material was PBMCs from blood, obtained on the day of vaccination. The receptors originated from a man aged 45-60 years who received an inactivated influenza vaccine.

V usage is TRBV29-1 and J usage is TRBJ1-1, with 7 bases identical to TRBD1. Germline assignment: CDR1 SQVTM and CDR2 ANQGSEA. V lost 6 bases to trimming and J lost 6 bases; unmatched junction nucleotides: 7. This CDR3 has 12 amino acids. The CDR3 loop reads CSVCQGVSEAFF. As DNA, the CDR3 is TGCAGCGTGTGTCAGGGGGTATCTGAAGCTTTCTTT.

This clonotype was observed a handful of times. In DNA form, the CDR3 reads TGTGCCAGCAACGCTTGGCTCACAGATACGCAGTATTTT. Encoded protein: CASNAWLTDTQYF. This rearrangement joins TRBV25-1 to TRBJ2-3; D not resolved. Germline V gene data show CDR1 as MGHDK and CDR2 as SYGVNS. The CDR3 covers 13 residues. V lost 7 bases to trimming and J lost 2 bases, with 10 bases between them. Full variable domain (missing parts from reference TRBV25-1 and TRBJ2-3): EADIYQTPRYLVIGTGKKITLECSQTMGHDKMYWYQQDPGMELHLIHYSYGVNSTEKGDLSSESTVSRIRTEHFPLTLESARPSHTSQYLCASNAWLTDTQYFGPGTRLTVL.

The chain uses TRBV5-1 and TRBJ1-6; D ambiguous. V shed 4 bases and J shed 7 bases, with 12 bases lying between them. CDR1 and CDR2 (germline): SGHRS, YFSETQ. The CDR3 consists of 14 residues. The CDR3 DNA reads TGCGCCAGCAGCCACCCGGACCTCAATTCACCCCTCCACTTT. As protein: CASSHPDLNSPLHF. Full variable domain (missing parts from reference TRBV5-1 and TRBJ1-6): KAGVTQTPRYLIKTRGQQVTLSCSPISGHRSVSWYQQTPGQGLQFLFEYFSETQRNKGNFPGRFSGRQFSNSRSEMNVSTLELGDSALYLCASSHPDLNSPLHFGNGTRLTVT.

The genes are TRBV7-9 and TRBJ2-1; 12 nucleotides align to TRBD2. The J segment lost 8 bases and the V segment lost 5 bases, leaving 4 bases of the junction unmatched. There are 14 residues in the CDR3. Germline CDR1 SEHNR, CDR2 FQNEAQ (reference sequence). For the CDR3, the DNA is TGTGCCAGCAGCCCAAGACTAGCGGGAGATGAGCAGTTCTTC. Residues: CASSPRLAGDEQFF. The whole variable domain, filled in from reference TRBV7-9 and TRBJ2-1, reads DTGVSQNPRHKITKRGQNVTFRCDPISEHNRLYWYRQTLGQGPEFLTYFQNEAQLEKSRLLSDRFSAERPKGSFSTLEIQRTEQGDSAMYLCASSPRLAGDEQFFGPGTRLTVL.

The chain has TRBV11-2 and TRBJ2-2; 16 bases are shared with TRBD2. The CDR3 consists of 19 residues. From germline, CDR1 is SGHAT and CDR2 FQNNGV. After removal of 2 bases from V and 0 bases from J, the junction contained 3 bases not matched to a gene. The CDR3 DNA sequence: TGTGCCAGCAGCTTAAGGGGACTAGCGGGAGGGGCGAACACCGGGGAGCTGTTTTTT. Encoded protein: CASSLRGLAGGANTGELFF.

The table lists this clonotype with a few counts. The chain joins TRBV29-1 to TRBJ1-2; maybe TRBD1 (5 bases). Germline values: CDR1 SQVTM, CDR2 ANQGSEA. V was cut by 3 bases and J by 1 base, with 9 bases left in between. The CDR3 extends over 13 amino acids. The CDR3 bases are TGCAGCGTTGACGACAGCCTTAACTATGGCTACACCTTC. Translation gives CSVDDSLNYGYTF.

The chain links TRBV4-1 to TRBJ2-1; TRBD2 aligns across 10 bases. The CDR3 loop spans 18 amino acids. J lost 7 bases, V lost 0 bases, and 12 bases had no gene match. Per the germline V gene, CDR1 is MGHRA and CDR2 is YSYEKL. The CDR3 sequence: CASSQDSILAGVGNEQFF. In DNA, the CDR3 is TGCGCCAGCAGCCAAGATAGTATTCTAGCGGGAGTGGGGAATGAGCAGTTCTTC.

This clonotype came up many times. The chain combines TRBV7-2 with TRBJ1-1, with TRBD1 as a possible D gene (5 bases). The germline gives CDR1 SGHTA, CDR2 FQGNSA. V gave up 6 bases and J gave up 1 base, with 15 bases separating them. The CDR3 runs 15 residues. The CDR3 DNA reads TGTGCCAGCAGTAGCCGGGGGGTGTCGAACACTGAAGCTTTCTTT. It translates to CASSSRGVSNTEAFF.

Only a few counts were recorded for this clonotype. The V call is TRBV7-8, the J call TRBJ1-5; TRBD1 might be the D (5 bases). CDR1 is SGHVS and CDR2 is FQNEAQ in the germline V gene. The CDR3 extends over 14 amino acids. Trimming took 8 bases from V and 3 from J, leaving 14 bases between them. The DNA for the CDR3 is TGTGCCAGCGGAGGGGATGGTCCCAATCAGCCCCAGCATTTT. Protein product: CASGGDGPNQPQHF.

This chain connects TRBV28 to TRBJ2-7; the D gene could be TRBD1 or TRBD2 (5 bases each). The CDR3 is 14 residues long. The V end lost 5 bases, the J end lost 1 base, and 12 bases lay between the germline ends. CDR1 and CDR2 (germline): MDHEN, SYDVKM. The chain's CDR3 is CASSTGGSSYEQYF. The CDR3 DNA reads as TGTGCCAGCAGTACTGGGGGTTCATCCTACGAGCAGTACTTC.

V gene TRBV13 combines with J gene TRBJ2-4; D unresolved. Germline V gene lookup returns CDR1 PRHDT and CDR2 FYEKMQ (reference sequence). Trimming removed 3 bases from V and 4 bases from J, with 7 bases in between. This CDR3 comprises 13 residues. Here the CDR3 DNA reads TGTGCCAGCAGCTTCGGACGAAAAAACATTCAGTACTTC. Its translation: CASSFGRKNIQYF.

This chain connects TRBV28 to TRBJ2-2; D not certain. CDR1 is MDHEN and CDR2 is SYDVKM in the germline V gene. V was pared by 3 bases and J by 3 bases, with 8 bases between. The CDR3 has 14 amino acids. The CDR3: CASSFSRYTGELFF. The CDR3 DNA sequence: TGTGCCAGCAGTTTTAGTCGATACACCGGGGAGCTGTTTTTT.

This clonotype was counted many times. The chain combines TRBV12-3 or TRBV12-4 with TRBJ2-3; 7 bases fit TRBD2. The V and J ends lost 6 bases and 6 bases, in that order; junction bases with no gene match: 6. CDR3 length: 13 residues. This CDR3 is CASSRRGEDTQYF. CDR3 nucleotide sequence: TGTGCCAGCAGCCGCCGGGGGGAGGATACGCAGTATTTT.

There are many counts of this clonotype. The chain has TRBV7-8 and TRBJ2-1; 14 bases agree with TRBD2. Germline V gene lookup returns CDR1 SGHVS and CDR2 FQNEAQ. This CDR3 region has 20 residues. V lost 3 bases to trimming and J lost 5 bases; unmatched junction nucleotides: 15. DNA of the CDR3: TGTGCCAGCAGCTTTCGACTAGCGGGAGGGCCAAGTAACTTCAACAATGAGCAGTTCTTC. Amino acids: CASSFRLAGGPSNFNNEQFF.